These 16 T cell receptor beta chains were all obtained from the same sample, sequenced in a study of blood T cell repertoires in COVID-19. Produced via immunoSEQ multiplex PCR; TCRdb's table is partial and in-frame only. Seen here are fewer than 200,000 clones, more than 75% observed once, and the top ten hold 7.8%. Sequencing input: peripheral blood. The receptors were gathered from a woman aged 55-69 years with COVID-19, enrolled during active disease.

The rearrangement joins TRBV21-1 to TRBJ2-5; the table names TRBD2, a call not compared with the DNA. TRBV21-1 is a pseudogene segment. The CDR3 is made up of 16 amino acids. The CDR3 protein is CASSKWDIAGEETQYF. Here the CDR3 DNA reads TGTGCCAGCAGCAAATGGGACATAGCGGGGGAAGAGACCCAGTACTTC.

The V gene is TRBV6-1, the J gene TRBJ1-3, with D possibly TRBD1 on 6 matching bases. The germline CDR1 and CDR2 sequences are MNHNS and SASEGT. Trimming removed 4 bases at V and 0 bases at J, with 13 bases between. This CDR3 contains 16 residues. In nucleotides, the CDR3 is TGTGCCAGCAGTGCAAGGACAGTATTCTCTGGAAACACCATATATTTT. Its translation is CASSARTVFSGNTIYF.

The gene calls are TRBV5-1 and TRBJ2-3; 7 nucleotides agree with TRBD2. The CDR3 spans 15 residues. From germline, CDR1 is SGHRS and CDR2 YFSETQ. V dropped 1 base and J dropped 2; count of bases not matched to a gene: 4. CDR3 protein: CASSLRGVLTDTQYF. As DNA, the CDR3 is TGCGCCAGCAGCTTGCGGGGGGTCCTCACAGATACGCAGTATTTT. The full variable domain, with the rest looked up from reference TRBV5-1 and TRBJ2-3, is KAGVTQTPRYLIKTRGQQVTLSCSPISGHRSVSWYQQTPGQGLQFLFEYFSETQRNKGNFPGRFSGRQFSNSRSEMNVSTLELGDSALYLCASSLRGVLTDTQYFGPGTRLTVL.

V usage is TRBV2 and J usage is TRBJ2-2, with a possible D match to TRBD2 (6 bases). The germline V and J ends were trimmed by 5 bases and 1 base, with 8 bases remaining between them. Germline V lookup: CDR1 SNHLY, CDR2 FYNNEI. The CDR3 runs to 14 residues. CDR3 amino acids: CASSRLGNTGELFF. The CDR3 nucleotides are TGTGCCAGCAGTCGACTAGGGAACACCGGGGAGCTGTTTTTT.

The CDR3 spells CASSPLRRGSSTDTQYF. In DNA, the CDR3 is TGTGCCAGCAGCCCACTGAGAAGGGGGTCTAGCACAGATACGCAGTATTTT. The V call is TRBV14, the J call TRBJ2-3, with a possible D match to TRBD1 (6 bases). CDR3 length equals 17 residues. Germline lookup yields CDR1 SGHDN and CDR2 FVKESK. The V end lost 4 bases, the J end lost 0 bases, and 17 bases lay between the germline ends.

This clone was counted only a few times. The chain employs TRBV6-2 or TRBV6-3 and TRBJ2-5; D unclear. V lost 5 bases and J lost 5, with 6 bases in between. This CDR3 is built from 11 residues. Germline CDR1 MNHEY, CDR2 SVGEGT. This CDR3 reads CASSAGETQYF. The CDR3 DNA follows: TGTGCCAGCAGTGCCGGGGAGACCCAGTACTTC.

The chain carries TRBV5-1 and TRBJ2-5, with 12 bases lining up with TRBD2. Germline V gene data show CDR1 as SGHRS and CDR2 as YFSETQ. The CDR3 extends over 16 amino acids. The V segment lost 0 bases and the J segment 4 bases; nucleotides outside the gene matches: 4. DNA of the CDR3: TGCGCCAGCAGCTTGGAGGCTAGCGGGGGGGCAGAGACCCAGTACTTC. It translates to CASSLEASGGAETQYF.

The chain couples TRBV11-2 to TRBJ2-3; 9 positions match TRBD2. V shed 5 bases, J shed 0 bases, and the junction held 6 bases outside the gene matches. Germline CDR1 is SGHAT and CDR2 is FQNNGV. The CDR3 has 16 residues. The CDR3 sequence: CASSLVLAGSTDTQYF. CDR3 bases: TGTGCCAGCAGCCTCGTTCTAGCGGGGAGCACAGATACGCAGTATTTT. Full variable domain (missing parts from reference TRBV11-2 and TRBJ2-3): EAGVAQSPRYKIIEKRQSVAFWCNPISGHATLYWYQQILGQGPKLLIQFQNNGVVDDSQLPKDRFSAERLKGVDSTLKIQPAKLEDSAVYLCASSLVLAGSTDTQYFGPGTRLTVL.

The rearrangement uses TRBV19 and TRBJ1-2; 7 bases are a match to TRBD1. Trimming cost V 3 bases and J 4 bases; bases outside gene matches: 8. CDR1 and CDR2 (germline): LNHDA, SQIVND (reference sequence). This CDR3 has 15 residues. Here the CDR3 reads CASSMGDSYSYGYTF. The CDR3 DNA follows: TGTGCCAGTAGTATGGGGGACAGCTACTCCTATGGCTACACCTTC.

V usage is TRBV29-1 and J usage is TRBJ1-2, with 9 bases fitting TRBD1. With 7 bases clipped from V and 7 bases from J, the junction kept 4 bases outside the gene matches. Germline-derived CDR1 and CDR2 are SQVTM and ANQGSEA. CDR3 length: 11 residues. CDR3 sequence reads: CSAGTGRGYTF. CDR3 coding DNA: TGCAGCGCCGGGACAGGGCGTGGCTACACCTTC.

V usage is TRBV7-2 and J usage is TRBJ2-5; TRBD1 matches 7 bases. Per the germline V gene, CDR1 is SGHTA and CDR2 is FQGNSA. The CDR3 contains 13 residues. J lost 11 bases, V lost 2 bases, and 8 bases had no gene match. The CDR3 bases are TGTGCCAGCAGCTTAAGGGGCCAACAGGGGCAGTACTTC. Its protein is CASSLRGQQGQYF. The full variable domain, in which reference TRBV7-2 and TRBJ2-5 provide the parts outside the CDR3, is GAGVSQSPSNKVTEKGKDVELRCDPISGHTALYWYRQSLGQGLEFLIYFQGNSAPDKSGLPSDRFSAERTGGSVSTLTIQRTQQEDSAVYLCASSLRGQQGQYFGPGTRLLVL.

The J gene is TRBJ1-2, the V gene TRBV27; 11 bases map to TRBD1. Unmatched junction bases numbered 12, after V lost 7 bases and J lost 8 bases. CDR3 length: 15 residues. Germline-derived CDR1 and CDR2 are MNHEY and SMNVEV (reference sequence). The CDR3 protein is CASNPSGQGARGYTF. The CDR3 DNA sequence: TGTGCCAGCAACCCGAGTGGACAGGGGGCAAGAGGCTACACCTTC.

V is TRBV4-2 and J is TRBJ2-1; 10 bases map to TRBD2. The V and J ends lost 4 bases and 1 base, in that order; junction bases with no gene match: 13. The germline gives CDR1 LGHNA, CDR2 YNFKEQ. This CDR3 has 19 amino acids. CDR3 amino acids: CASSPLGSSGSRSYNEQFF. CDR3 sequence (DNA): TGTGCCAGCAGCCCACTCGGGTCTAGCGGGAGTAGGTCCTACAATGAGCAGTTCTTC.

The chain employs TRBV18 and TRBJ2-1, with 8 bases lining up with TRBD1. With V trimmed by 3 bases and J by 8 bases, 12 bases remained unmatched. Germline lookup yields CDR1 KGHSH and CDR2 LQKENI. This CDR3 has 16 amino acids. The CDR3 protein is CASSPLSGRGQDEQFF. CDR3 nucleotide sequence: TGTGCCAGCTCACCCCTATCGGGCAGGGGGCAGGATGAGCAGTTCTTC.

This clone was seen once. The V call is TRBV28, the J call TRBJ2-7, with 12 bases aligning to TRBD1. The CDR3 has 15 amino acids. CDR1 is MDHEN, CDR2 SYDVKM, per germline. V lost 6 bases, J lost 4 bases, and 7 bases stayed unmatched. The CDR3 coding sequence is TGTGCCAGCAGCCCGACGGGACAGGGGGCGTACGAGCAGTACTTC. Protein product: CASSPTGQGAYEQYF.

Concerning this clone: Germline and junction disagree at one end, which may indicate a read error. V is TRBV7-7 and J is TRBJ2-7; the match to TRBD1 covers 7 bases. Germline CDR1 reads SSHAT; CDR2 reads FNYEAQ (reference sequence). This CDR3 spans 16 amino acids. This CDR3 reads CASSLGGRALYYEQYF. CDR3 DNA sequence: TGTGCTAGCAGCTTAGGGGGCAGGGCCCTTTACTACGAGCAGTACTTC.